This T cell receptor beta chain was recovered during a study of cytomegalovirus exposure and HLA in healthy donors. Amplification used 60 Vbeta primers and 13 Jbeta primers. Produced via immunoSEQ multiplex PCR; TCRdb's table is partial and in-frame only. Found here are fewer than 350,000 clones, approximately 90% of them singletons; the top ten hold about 2.3%. This clone is a singleton in its sample. What it binds is not known. CDR3 length equals 15 residues. V dropped 0 bases and J dropped 4 bases, with 11 bases sitting between them. Per germline, CDR1 KGHSH and CDR2 LQKENI. Study-wide results and limits: For TCR beta chains, V- and J-gene trimming was later linked to a missense DCLRE1C variant. Most subjects had HLA-A and HLA-B alleles reportedly predicted accurately by TCR beta sequences.

The receptor comes from a woman younger than 30 in good health and CMV-seronegative. Sequenced sample: PBMCs. The V gene is TRBV18, the J gene TRBJ2-3; D perhaps matches TRBD2 (7 bases). CDR3 sequence (DNA): TGTGCCAGCTCACCACCGCCGGGGGGCCCAGATACGCAGTATTTT. Translating it yields CASSPPPGGPDTQYF. The full variable domain, completed using reference TRBV18 and TRBJ2-3, is NAGVMQNPRHLVRRRGQEARLRCSPMKGHSHVYWYRQLPEEGLKFMVYLQKENIIDESGMPKERFSAEFPKEGPSILRIQQVVRGDSAAYFCASSPPPGGPDTQYFGPGTRLTVL.